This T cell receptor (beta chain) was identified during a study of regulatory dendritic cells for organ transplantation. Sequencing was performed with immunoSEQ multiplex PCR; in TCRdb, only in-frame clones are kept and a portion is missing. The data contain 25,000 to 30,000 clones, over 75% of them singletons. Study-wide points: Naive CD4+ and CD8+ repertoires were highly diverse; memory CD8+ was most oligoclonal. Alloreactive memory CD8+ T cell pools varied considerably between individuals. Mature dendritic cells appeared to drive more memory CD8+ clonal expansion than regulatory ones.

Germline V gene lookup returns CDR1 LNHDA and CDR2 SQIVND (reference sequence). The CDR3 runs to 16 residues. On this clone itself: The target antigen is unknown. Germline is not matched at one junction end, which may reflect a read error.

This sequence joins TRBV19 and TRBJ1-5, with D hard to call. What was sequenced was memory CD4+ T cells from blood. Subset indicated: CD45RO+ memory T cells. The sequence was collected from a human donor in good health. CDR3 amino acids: CASSLEDGNSNQPQHF. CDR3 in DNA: TGTGCCAGTAGTTTAGAGGACGGAAATAGCAATCAGCCCCAGCATTTT. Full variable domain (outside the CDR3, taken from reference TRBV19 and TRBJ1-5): DGGITQSPKYLFRKEGQNVTLSCEQNLNHDAMYWYRQDPGQGLRLIYYSQIVNDFQKGDIAEGYSVSREKKESFPLTVTSAQKNPTAFYLCASSLEDGNSNQPQHFGDGTRLSIL.